This is a list of T cell receptor beta chains from one sample in a study of shared clonotypes between healthy human individuals. TCRdb keeps only in-frame clones here, not all; method: immunoSEQ multiplex PCR. The table includes roughly 2.2 million clones, 85% to 95% detected once. Input material: naive CD4+ T cells from PBMCs. These receptor sequences come from a man between 18 and 35 years old in good health. Some clones in this sample may be carry-over from other donors' samples. Each CDR3 is given with its conserved first and last residue. D genes are given only for firm matches. Clone size appears in some rows only: once, few, many, or a class for an expanded clone.

V	D	J	size	DNA	CDR3
TRBV5-4	NA	TRBJ2-1	NA	TGTGCCAGCAGCCCCAGGGCAAGCTCCTACAATGAGCAGTTCTTC	CASSPRASSYNEQFF
TRBV7-2	NA	TRBJ1-2	NA	TGTGCCAGCAGCGCAAGGGACGCAAGCATCTACACCTTC	CASSARDASIYTF
TRBV6-6	NA	TRBJ2-7	once	TGTGCCTCGTCAAGGAGAGGGTGGCCAAACTCCTACGAGCAGTACTTC	CASSRRGWPNSYEQYF
TRBV6-5	NA	TRBJ2-7	few	TGTGCCAGCAGAAAAGGGCGGGCTTACGAGCAGTACTTC	CASRKGRAYEQYF
TRBV5-4	NA	TRBJ2-7	NA	TGTGCCAGCAGCTTGACTGCGGGTGATGGAGAGCAGTACTTC	CASSLTAGDGEQYF
TRBV5-4	NA	TRBJ1-1	NA	TGTGCCAGCAGCTTGGAGGCCGGCGCTGAAGCTTTCTTT	CASSLEAGAEAFF
TRBV18	TRBD2	TRBJ2-7	NA	TGTGCCAGCTCACAGGGACTAGCGGGAGGGTACGAGCAGTACTTC	CASSQGLAGGYEQYF
TRBV28	NA	TRBJ2-5	NA	TGTGCCAGCAGTTTACAGGGAGAGACCCAGTACTTC	CASSLQGETQYF
TRBV7-3	NA	TRBJ1-1	NA	TGTGCCAGCAGCTTAAATAGCCCGGGGAACACTGAAGCTTTCTTT	CASSLNSPGNTEAFF
TRBV5-1	NA	TRBJ2-7	NA	TGCGCCAGCAGCTTGTTGGGACAGCCTCCCGGGGGAACGCCGCAGTACTTC	CASSLLGQPPGGTPQYF
TRBV30	NA	TRBJ2-4	NA	TGTGCCTGGAGGCCCCCGCAAATTAACATTCAGTACTTC	CAWRPPQINIQYF
TRBV11-3	NA	TRBJ1-1	NA	TGTGCCAGCATCCTGACGGCCCGAACAGAAACTGAAGCTTTCTTT	CASILTARTETEAFF
TRBV5-1	NA	TRBJ2-5	NA	TGCGCCAGCAGCTTAATCGGGACAATTAGTGAGACCCAGTACTTC	CASSLIGTISETQYF
TRBV7-9	TRBD2	TRBJ2-1	NA	TGTGCCAGCACCCCGCGGGGCCTAGCGGACAATGAGCAGTTCTTC	CASTPRGLADNEQFF
TRBV9	TRBD1	TRBJ1-3	NA	TGTGCCAGCAGCTCCGGGACAGGGGGAGGAAACACCATATATTTT	CASSSGTGGGNTIYF
TRBV4-3	NA	TRBJ2-1	NA	TGCGCCAGCAGCCAAGGAGTCGGTCGCGATGAGCAGTTCTTC	CASSQGVGRDEQFF
TRBV7-2	TRBD2	TRBJ2-7	NA	TGTGCCAGCAGCCCCAAAGGTGCAGGGACTAGCGGGAGCGAGCAGTACTTC	CASSPKGAGTSGSEQYF
TRBV18	TRBD2	TRBJ2-1	NA	TGTGCCAGCTCACCACCACTAGCGGGGGGCTCCTACAATGAGCAGTTCTTC	CASSPPLAGGSYNEQFF
TRBV7-9	NA	TRBJ2-6	NA	TGTGCCAGCAGCTTCCGGCAAAGTCGGGCCAACGTCCTGACTTTC	CASSFRQSRANVLTF
TRBV7-9	TRBD2	TRBJ2-4	NA	TGTGCCAGCAGCCACCCCCGGTCTCCTCGGGGGGGCAACATTCAGTACTTC	CASSHPRSPRGGNIQYF
TRBV18	NA	TRBJ1-5	few	TGTGCCAGCTCACCACCAGGGAGGGGCAATCAGCCCCAGCATTTT	CASSPPGRGNQPQHF
TRBV7-9	NA	TRBJ1-1	NA	TGTGCCAGCAGCTTCGAAACGGAGAACACTGAAGCTTTCTTT	CASSFETENTEAFF